The T cell receptor (beta chain) under discussion was sequenced for a study of vaccination and CD4 T cells after COVID-19. Concerning this clonotype itself: Its antigen is currently unknown.

Oncomine TCR Beta short-read sequencing was applied to DNA from cultured CD4+ T cells. In TCRdb, the PCR reads were re-called with MiXCR into one record per CDR3 protein. The table has approximately 15,000 distinct CDR3 sequences, 45% seen once. CDR1 and CDR2 from the germline V gene are LNHNV and YYDKDF (reference sequence). The CDR3 contains 13 residues. The V and J ends lost 5 bases and 6 bases respectively, with 11 bases between them. Regarding treatment: roughly 10-day PBMC culture with coronavirus spike peptide pools or control peptides (ViraFEST assay). Sequenced here: CD4+ T cells from blood, cultured in vitro, sampled before SARS-CoV-2 vaccination. The origin of this receptor is a human donor who received a COVID-19 vaccine. The V and J genes are TRBV15 and TRBJ2-1, with no clear D. The CDR3 DNA sequence: TGTGCCACCAGCTGGGTCCTATCCAATGAGCAGTTCTTC. Protein product: CATSWVLSNEQFF.